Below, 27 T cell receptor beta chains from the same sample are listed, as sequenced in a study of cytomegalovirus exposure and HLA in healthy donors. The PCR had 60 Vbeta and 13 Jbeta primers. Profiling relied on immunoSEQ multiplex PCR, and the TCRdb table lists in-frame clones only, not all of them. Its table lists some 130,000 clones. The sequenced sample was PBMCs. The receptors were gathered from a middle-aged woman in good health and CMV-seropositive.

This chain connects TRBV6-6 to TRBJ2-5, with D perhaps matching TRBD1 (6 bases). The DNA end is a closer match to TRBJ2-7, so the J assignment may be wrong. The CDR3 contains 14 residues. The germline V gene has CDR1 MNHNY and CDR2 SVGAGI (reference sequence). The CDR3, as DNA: TGTGCCAGCAGGGGGGACACCTCCCCCTACGAGCAGTACTTC. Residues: CASRGDTSPYEQYF.

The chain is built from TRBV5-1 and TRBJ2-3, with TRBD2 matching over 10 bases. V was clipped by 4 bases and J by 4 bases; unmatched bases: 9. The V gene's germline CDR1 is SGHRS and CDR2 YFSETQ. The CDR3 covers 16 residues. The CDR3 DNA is TGCGCCAGCAGCCCCCCTAGCGGGGGACGCGCAGATACGCAGTATTTT. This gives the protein CASSPPSGGRADTQYF.

The CDR3 coding sequence is TGTGCCAGCAGCCCGACGGGACAGGTGTACCAAGAGACCCAGTACTTC. Translation: CASSPTGQVYQETQYF. V is TRBV7-2 and J is TRBJ2-5, with 8 bases aligning to TRBD1. V gave up 5 bases and J gave up 0 bases; unmatched junction bases: 8. The CDR3 contains 16 residues. The germline gives CDR1 SGHTA, CDR2 FQGNSA.

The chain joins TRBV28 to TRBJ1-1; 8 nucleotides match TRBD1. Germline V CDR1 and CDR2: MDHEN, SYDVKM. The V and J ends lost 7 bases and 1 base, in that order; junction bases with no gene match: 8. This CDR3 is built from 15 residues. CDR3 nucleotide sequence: TGTGCCAGCACCCTACCGGGGACAGGGAACACTGAAGCTTTCTTT. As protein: CASTLPGTGNTEAFF.

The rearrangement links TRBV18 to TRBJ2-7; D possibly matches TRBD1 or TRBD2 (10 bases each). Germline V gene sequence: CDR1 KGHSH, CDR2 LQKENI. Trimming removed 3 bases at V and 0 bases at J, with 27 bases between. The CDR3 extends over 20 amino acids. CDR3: CASSPGTGVASGRSSYEQYF. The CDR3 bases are TGTGCCAGCTCACCGGGGACAGGGGTGGCTAGCGGGAGAAGCTCCTACGAGCAGTACTTC.

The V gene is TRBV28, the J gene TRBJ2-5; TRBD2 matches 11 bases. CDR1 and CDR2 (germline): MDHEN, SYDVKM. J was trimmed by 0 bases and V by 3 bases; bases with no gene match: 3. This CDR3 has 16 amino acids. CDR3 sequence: CASSLLLAGDQETQYF. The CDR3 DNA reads TGTGCCAGCAGTTTGCTACTAGCGGGGGACCAAGAGACCCAGTACTTC. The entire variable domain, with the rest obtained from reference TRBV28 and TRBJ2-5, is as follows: DVKVTQSSRYLVKRTGEKVFLECVQDMDHENMFWYRQDPGLGLRLIYFSYDVKMKEKGDIPEGYSVSREKKERFSLILESASTNQTSMYLCASSLLLAGDQETQYFGPGTRLLVL.

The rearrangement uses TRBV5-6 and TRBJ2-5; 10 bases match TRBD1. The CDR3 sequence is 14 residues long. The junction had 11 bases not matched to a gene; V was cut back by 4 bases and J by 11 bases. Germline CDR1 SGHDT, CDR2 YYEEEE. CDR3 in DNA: TGTGCCAGCAGCGTTGGACAGGGGGTCGGAGAGCAGTACTTC. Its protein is CASSVGQGVGEQYF.

In DNA, the CDR3 is TGTGCCAGCAGCCCGTTTAGCGCTCCGAACACCGGGGAGCTGTTTTTT. This encodes CASSPFSAPNTGELFF. V usage is TRBV6-4 and J usage is TRBJ2-2; TRBD2 might be the D (5 bases). Trimming left V 6 bases short and J 0 bases short, with 14 bases between. Germline V gene sequence: CDR1 MRHNA, CDR2 SNTAGT. The CDR3 runs 16 residues.

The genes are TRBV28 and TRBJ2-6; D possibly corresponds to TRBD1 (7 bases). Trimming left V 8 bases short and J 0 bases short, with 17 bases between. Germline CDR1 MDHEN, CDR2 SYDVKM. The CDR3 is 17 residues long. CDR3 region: CASGERQGLSGANVLTF. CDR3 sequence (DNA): TGTGCCAGCGGGGAGAGACAGGGACTCTCTGGGGCCAACGTCCTGACTTTC. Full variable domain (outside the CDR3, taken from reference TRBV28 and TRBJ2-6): DVKVTQSSRYLVKRTGEKVFLECVQDMDHENMFWYRQDPGLGLRLIYFSYDVKMKEKGDIPEGYSVSREKKERFSLILESASTNQTSMYLCASGERQGLSGANVLTFGAGSRLTVL.

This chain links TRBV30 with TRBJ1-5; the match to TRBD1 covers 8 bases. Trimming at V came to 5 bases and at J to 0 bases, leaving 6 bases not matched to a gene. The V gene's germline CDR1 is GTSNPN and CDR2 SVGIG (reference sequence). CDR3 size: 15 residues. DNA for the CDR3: TGTGCCTGGGCCCCAGGGGGCCCTAGCAATCAGCCCCAGCATTTT. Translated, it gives CAWAPGGPSNQPQHF.

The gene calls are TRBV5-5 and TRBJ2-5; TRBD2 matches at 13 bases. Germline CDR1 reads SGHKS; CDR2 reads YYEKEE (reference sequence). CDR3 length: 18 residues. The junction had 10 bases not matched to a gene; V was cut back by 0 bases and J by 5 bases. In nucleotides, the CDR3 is TGTGCCAGCAGCTTGGGGACTAGCGGGAGTGGTCATGCGGAGACCCAGTACTTC. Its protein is CASSLGTSGSGHAETQYF.

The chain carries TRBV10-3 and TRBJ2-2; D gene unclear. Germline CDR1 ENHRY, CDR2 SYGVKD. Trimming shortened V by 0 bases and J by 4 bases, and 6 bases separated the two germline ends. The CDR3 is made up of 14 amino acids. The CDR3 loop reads CAISESGATGELFF. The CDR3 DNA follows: TGTGCCATCAGTGAGTCGGGCGCCACCGGGGAGCTGTTTTTT.

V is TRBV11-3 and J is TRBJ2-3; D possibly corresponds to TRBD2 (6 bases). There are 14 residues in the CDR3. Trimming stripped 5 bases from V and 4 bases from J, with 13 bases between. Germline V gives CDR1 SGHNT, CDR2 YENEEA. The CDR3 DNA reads TGTGCCAGCAGCGGGGACTCGACCGCAGATACGCAGTATTTT. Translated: CASSGDSTADTQYF. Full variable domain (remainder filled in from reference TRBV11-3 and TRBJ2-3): EAGVVQSPRYKIIEKKQPVAFWCNPISGHNTLYWYLQNLGQGPELLIRYENEEAVDDSQLPKDRFSAERLKGVDSTLKIQPAELGDSAVYLCASSGDSTADTQYFGPGTRLTVL.

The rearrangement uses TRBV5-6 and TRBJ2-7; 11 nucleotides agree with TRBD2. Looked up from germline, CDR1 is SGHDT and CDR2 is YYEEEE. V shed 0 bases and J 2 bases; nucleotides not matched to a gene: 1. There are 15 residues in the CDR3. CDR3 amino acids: CASSLVTSGAYEQYF. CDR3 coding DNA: TGTGCCAGCAGCTTGGTGACTAGCGGGGCCTACGAGCAGTACTTC.

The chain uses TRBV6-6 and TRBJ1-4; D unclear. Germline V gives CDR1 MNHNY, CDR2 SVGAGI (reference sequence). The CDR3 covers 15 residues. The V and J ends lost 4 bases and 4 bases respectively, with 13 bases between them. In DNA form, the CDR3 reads TGTGCCAGCAGTTCCGCGGGAGGGCTTAATGAAAAACTGTTTTTT. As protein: CASSSAGGLNEKLFF.

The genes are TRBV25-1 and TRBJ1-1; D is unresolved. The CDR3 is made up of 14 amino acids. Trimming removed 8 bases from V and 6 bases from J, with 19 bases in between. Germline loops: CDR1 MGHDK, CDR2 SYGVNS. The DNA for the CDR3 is TGTGCCAGCTCTACGCCCCCGAGGGAGTCTGAAGCTTTCTTT. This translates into CASSTPPRESEAFF.

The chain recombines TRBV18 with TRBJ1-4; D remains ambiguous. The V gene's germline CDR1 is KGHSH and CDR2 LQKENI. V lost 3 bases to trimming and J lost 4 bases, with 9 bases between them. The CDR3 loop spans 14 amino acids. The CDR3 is CASSPSTVNEKLFF. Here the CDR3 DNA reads TGTGCCAGCTCACCTTCCACAGTTAATGAAAAACTGTTTTTT.

CDR3 coding DNA: TGCGCCAGCAGCTTGACCGGACAGCAGAACACTGAAGCTTTCTTT. Residues: CASSLTGQQNTEAFF. This chain joins TRBV5-1 and TRBJ1-1; TRBD1 might be the D (6 bases). V lost 1 base and J 1 base, leaving 11 bases between the germline ends. Germline values: CDR1 SGHRS, CDR2 YFSETQ. The CDR3 runs 15 residues.

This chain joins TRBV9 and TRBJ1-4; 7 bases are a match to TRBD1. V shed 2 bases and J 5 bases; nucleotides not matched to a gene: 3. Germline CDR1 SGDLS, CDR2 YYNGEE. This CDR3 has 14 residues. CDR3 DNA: TGTGCCAGCAGCGTGGGACAGATCAATGAAAAACTGTTTTTT. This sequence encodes CASSVGQINEKLFF.

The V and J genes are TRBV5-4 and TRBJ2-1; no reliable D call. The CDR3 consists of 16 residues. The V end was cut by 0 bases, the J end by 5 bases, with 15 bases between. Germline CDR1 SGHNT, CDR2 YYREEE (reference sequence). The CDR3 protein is CASSLERKSGHNEQFF. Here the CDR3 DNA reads TGTGCCAGCAGCTTGGAGAGAAAGTCAGGCCACAATGAGCAGTTCTTC.

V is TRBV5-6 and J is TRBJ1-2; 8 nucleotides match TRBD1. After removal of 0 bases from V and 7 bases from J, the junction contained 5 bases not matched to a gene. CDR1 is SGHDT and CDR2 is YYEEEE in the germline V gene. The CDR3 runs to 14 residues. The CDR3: CASSLDAGGLGYTF. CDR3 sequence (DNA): TGTGCCAGCAGCTTGGACGCAGGGGGCCTTGGCTACACCTTC.

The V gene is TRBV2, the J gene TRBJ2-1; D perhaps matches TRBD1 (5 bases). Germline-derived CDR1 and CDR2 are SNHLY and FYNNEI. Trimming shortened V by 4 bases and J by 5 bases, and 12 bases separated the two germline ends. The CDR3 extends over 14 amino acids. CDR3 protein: CASSGGLVNNEQFF. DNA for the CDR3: TGTGCCAGCAGTGGGGGCCTAGTTAACAATGAGCAGTTCTTC. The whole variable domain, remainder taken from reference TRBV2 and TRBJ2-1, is EPEVTQTPSHQVTQMGQEVILRCVPISNHLYFYWYRQILGQKVEFLVSFYNNEISEKSEIFDDQFSVERPDGSNFTLKIRSTKLEDSAMYFCASSGGLVNNEQFFGPGTRLTVL.

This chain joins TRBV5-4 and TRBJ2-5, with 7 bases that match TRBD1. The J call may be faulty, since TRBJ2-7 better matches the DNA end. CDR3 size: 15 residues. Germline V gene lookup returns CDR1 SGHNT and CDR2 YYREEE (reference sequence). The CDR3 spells CASSLAGQGAYEQYF. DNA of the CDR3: TGTGCCAGCAGCTTGGCGGGGCAGGGGGCCTACGAGCAGTACTTC.

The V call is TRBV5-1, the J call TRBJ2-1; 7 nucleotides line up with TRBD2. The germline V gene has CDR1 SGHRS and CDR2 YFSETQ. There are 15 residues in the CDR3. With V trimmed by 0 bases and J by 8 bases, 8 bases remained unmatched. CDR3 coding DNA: TGCGCCAGCAGCTTGGGGCGCGGGAGTGGGGATGAGCAGTTCTTC. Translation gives CASSLGRGSGDEQFF.

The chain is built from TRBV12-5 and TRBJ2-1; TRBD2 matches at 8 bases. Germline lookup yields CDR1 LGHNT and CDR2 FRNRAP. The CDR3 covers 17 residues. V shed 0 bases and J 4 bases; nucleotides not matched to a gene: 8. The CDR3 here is CASGLVPAGGPYNEQFF. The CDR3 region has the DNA TGTGCTAGTGGTTTGGTACCGGCGGGAGGACCTTACAATGAGCAGTTCTTC.

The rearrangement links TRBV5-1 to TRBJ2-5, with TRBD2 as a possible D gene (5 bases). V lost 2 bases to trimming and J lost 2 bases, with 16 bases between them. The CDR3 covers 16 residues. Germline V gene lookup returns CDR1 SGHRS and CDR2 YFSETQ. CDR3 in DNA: TGCGCCAGCAGCTTTTCCGGGATTCCCTCTCAAGAGACCCAGTACTTC. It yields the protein CASSFSGIPSQETQYF.

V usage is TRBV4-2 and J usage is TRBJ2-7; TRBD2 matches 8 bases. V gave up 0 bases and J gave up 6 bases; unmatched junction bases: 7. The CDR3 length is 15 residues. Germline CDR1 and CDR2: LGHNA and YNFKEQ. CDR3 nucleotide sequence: TGTGCCAGCAGCCAAGACGGGGGGGGAACAGGCGAGCAGTACTTC. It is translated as CASSQDGGGTGEQYF.